This entry features one TCR beta chain sequence. Its antigen is as yet unknown. Time point given: persistent/refractory GD, antithyroid drugs over 5 years with positive TRAb. PBMCs were the source of the RNA used for TCR sequencing. Diagnosis followed American Thyroid Association guidelines for Graves' disease. CDR1 is SGHDT, CDR2 YYEEEE, per germline. The germline V and J ends were trimmed by 1 base and 4 bases, with 8 bases remaining between them. The CDR3 sequence is 14 residues long. In building TCR beta libraries, iRepertoire HTBI primers were used together with Arm-PCR of CDR3 regions. TCRdb itself ran the multiplex PCR reads through MiXCR, one entry per CDR3 protein. The sample contains roughly 400,000 distinct CDR3 sequences, 20% to 25% of which appear only once. The data belong to a study of regulatory T cells in long-lasting Graves disease. Study conclusions and caveats: Persistent Graves' patients possessed reduced TCR diversity relative to recently diagnosed ones. The study found persistent patients shared more public clonotypes (more than 2,500) than new patients (roughly 880). Possibly, too few samples lowered accuracy.

The receptor comes from a female donor with Graves disease. The material sequenced was peripheral blood mononuclear cells (PBMCs), taken when the disease was refractory, from a patient treated with antithyroid drugs. The rearrangement joins TRBV5-6 to TRBJ2-2, with D unresolved. CDR3 DNA: TGTGCCAGCAGCTTGTACAAGGCCACCGGGGAGCTGTTTTTT. This sequence encodes CASSLYKATGELFF.